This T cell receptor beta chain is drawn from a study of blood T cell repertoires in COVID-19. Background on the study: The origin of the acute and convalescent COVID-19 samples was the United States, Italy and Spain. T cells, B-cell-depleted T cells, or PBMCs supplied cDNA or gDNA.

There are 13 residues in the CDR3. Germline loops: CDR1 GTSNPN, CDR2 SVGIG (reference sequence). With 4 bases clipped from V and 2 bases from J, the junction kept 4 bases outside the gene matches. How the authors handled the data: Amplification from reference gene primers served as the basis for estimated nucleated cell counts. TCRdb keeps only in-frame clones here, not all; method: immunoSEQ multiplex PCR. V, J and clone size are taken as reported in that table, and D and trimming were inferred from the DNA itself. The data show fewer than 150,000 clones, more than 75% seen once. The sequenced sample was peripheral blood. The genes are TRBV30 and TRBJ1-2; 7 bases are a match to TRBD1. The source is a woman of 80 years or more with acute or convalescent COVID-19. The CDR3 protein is CAWTPGQNYGYTF. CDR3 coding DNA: TGTGCCTGGACCCCGGGACAGAACTATGGCTACACCTTC.